This T cell receptor beta chain originates from a study of CD8+ T cells in alopecia areata. At the level of the study: A 6-month period off drug followed tofacitinib, which lasted 6 to 18 months.

General study results and limits: There were many expanded lesional clones persisting in scalp and blood during tofacitinib. Normal scalp showed lower clonality than lesional scalp, especially alopecia totalis/universalis.

A remark on this clone: Its antigen is currently unknown.

Treatment given: oral pan-JAK inhibitor, 5-10 mg twice daily. Patients with alopecia areata provided lesional scalp punch biopsies as well as peripheral blood. TCR sequencing used cDNA made by reverse transcription of extracted RNA. Clones were sequenced by immunoSEQ multiplex PCR, and TCRdb holds only the in-frame ones, with some missing. This sample has 250,000 to 300,000 clones; 58% occur once, and the top ten carry more than 1.5%. The receptor comes from a human donor with alopecia areata. The material sequenced was CD4+ T cells sorted from blood, taken at week 24, from a patient treated with tofacitinib.

In DNA, the CDR3 is TGCGCCAGCAGCTTCGGCAGGGTGGATGAAAAACTGTTTTTT. Amino acids: CASSFGRVDEKLFF. The V and J genes are TRBV5-1 and TRBJ1-4, with TRBD1 as a possible D gene (5 bases). The CDR3 totals 14 residues. V lost 2 bases and J lost 6, with 11 bases in between. Germline CDR1 SGHRS, CDR2 YFSETQ.